This TCR beta chain was identified in a study of cytomegalovirus exposure and HLA in healthy donors. Germline-derived CDR1 and CDR2 are SGHDT and YYEEEE. This CDR3 contains 13 residues. Trimming left V 4 bases short and J 6 bases short, with 14 bases between. This clone has at least ten counts. The antigen is unknown. This sample also contains other DNA sequences that code for the same CDR3. Sampled while nominally healthy, donors likely had unrecorded immune exposures. Study-wide results and limits: Specificity for CMV antigens was confirmed in vitro for three of the CMV-associated chains. A later analysis linked a missense variant in DCLRE1C to the trimming of TCR beta V and J genes.

Primers for the PCR totalled 60 Vbeta and 13 Jbeta. Clones were read by immunoSEQ multiplex PCR, and TCRdb kept only the in-frame ones, dropping some. Seen here are 120,000 or so clones, around 75% observed once, and the top ten hold nearly 9.5%. The source of this sequence is a woman in her forties or fifties in good health and CMV-seropositive. Sequenced: PBMCs. This chain uses TRBV5-6 with TRBJ2-7, with D possibly being TRBD2 (6 bases). The CDR3 sequence: CASSLLGGVEQYF. The CDR3, as DNA: TGTGCCAGCAGCCTTCTAGGCGGGGTCGAGCAGTACTTC.